This paragraph reports one T cell receptor beta chain. Its antigen is unidentified. This sample was included in a study of shared clonotypes between healthy human individuals. Study-wide results and caveats: Non-shared clonotypes displayed generation probabilities falling below those of clonotypes present in all four donors.

Produced via immunoSEQ multiplex PCR; TCRdb's table is partial and in-frame only. The data contain 550,000 to 850,000 clones, roughly 72% of them singletons. V dropped 7 bases and J dropped 0 bases, with 19 bases sitting between them. Germline CDR1 reads SEHNR; CDR2 reads FQNEAQ (reference sequence). This CDR3 has 17 amino acids. The source of this sequence is a woman aged 25 to 45 in good health. The rearrangement uses TRBV7-9 and TRBJ1-3; D unclear. The material sequenced was memory CD4+ T cells sorted from blood. Documented subset: CD45RA-negative fraction. The CDR3 loop is CASTPAHEQHSGNTIYF. CDR3 DNA: TGTGCCAGCACCCCAGCTCACGAGCAGCACTCTGGAAACACCATATATTTT.